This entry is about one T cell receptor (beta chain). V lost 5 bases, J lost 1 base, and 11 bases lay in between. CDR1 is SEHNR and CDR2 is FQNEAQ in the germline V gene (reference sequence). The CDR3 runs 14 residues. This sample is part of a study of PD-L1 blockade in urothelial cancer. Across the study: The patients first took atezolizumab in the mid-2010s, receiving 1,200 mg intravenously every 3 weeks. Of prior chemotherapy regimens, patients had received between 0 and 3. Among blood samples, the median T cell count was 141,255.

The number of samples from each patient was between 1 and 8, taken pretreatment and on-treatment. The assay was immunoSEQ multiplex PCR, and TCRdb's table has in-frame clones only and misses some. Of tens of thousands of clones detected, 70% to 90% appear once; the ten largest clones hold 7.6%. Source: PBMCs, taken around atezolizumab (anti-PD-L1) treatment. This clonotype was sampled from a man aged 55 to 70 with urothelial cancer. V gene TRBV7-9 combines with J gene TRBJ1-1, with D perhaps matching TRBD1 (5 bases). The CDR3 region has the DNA TGTGCCAGCAGCCCGTCTCAGGGGAACACTGAAGCTTTCTTT. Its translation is CASSPSQGNTEAFF. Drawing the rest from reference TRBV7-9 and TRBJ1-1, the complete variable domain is DTGVSQNPRHKITKRGQNVTFRCDPISEHNRLYWYRQTLGQGPEFLTYFQNEAQLEKSRLLSDRFSAERPKGSFSTLEIQRTEQGDSAMYLCASSPSQGNTEAFFGQGTRLTVV.